These T cell receptor beta chains were read from a single sample in a study of blood T cells in healthy people across ages. TCRdb reprocessed the 5' RACE reads via MiXCR and lists one record per CDR3 protein. The profile shows 750,000 to 850,000 distinct CDR3 sequences, roughly 25% of them singletons. This same sample was also taken into another study, of T cells of mothers and their children.

Sequenced: blood. These receptors originate from a boy younger than 18 in good health. Each CDR3 is given with its conserved first and last residue. The order of the fields is clone size, D gene, J gene, V gene, CDR3 DNA, CDR3 protein. The D gene is left open where the match is weak. The size field is filled for only some rows; it gives once, few, many or a size class.

abundance: few; d_gene: NA; j_gene: TRBJ2-3; v_gene: TRBV20-1; CDR3nt: TGCAGTGCTAGCCCTATGGACCGAGGAAGCACAGATACGCAGTATTTT; CDR3aa: CSASPMDRGSTDTQYF
abundance: many; d_gene: NA; j_gene: TRBJ2-3; v_gene: TRBV7-6; CDR3nt: TGTGCCAGCAGCTCCCAAAAGGGGGGAAGCACAGATACGCAGTATTTT; CDR3aa: CASSSQKGGSTDTQYF
abundance: few; d_gene: NA; j_gene: TRBJ2-7; v_gene: TRBV7-9; CDR3nt: TGTGCCAGCAGCTTAGTAGCGACTAGCTCCTACGAGCAGTACTTC; CDR3aa: CASSLVATSSYEQYF
abundance: NA; d_gene: TRBD1; j_gene: TRBJ1-2; v_gene: TRBV10-3; CDR3nt: TGTGCCATCAGTGAGTCGAACAGGGGCTATGGCTACACCTTC; CDR3aa: CAISESNRGYGYTF
abundance: few; d_gene: TRBD1; j_gene: TRBJ2-5; v_gene: TRBV6-2/TRBV6-3; CDR3nt: TGTGCCAGCAACCTAATTCCGGGACAGCCTCAAGAGACCCAGTACTTC; CDR3aa: CASNLIPGQPQETQYF
abundance: NA; d_gene: NA; j_gene: TRBJ2-7; v_gene: TRBV4-1; CDR3nt: TGCGCCAGCAGCCAAGATCTATGGGGAGAGCAGTACTTC; CDR3aa: CASSQDLWGEQYF
abundance: NA; d_gene: TRBD1; j_gene: TRBJ2-1; v_gene: TRBV7-3; CDR3nt: TGTGCCAGCAGCTCCTGGACAGGGGAGCAGTTCTTC; CDR3aa: CASSSWTGEQFF
abundance: NA; d_gene: NA; j_gene: TRBJ1-4; v_gene: TRBV15; CDR3nt: TGTGCCACCAGCCAGGGGATCAAGAGGGATAAACTGTTTTTT; CDR3aa: CATSQGIKRDKLFF
abundance: many; d_gene: NA; j_gene: TRBJ2-5; v_gene: TRBV29-1; CDR3nt: TGCAGCGTTGAAGACCTACTAGTTGAAGAGACCCAGTACTTC; CDR3aa: CSVEDLLVEETQYF
abundance: NA; d_gene: NA; j_gene: TRBJ1-1; v_gene: TRBV20-1; CDR3nt: TGCAGTGCAAGGACAGAAAACACTGAAGCTTTCTTT; CDR3aa: CSARTENTEAFF
abundance: NA; d_gene: TRBD1; j_gene: TRBJ2-7; v_gene: TRBV6-5; CDR3nt: TGTGCCAGCAGTAAAGGGACAGGTTACGAGCAGTACTTC; CDR3aa: CASSKGTGYEQYF
abundance: NA; d_gene: TRBD1; j_gene: TRBJ1-4; v_gene: TRBV20-1; CDR3nt: TGCAGTGCTAGAACCGGGACAGGGGATGAAAAACTGTTTTTT; CDR3aa: CSARTGTGDEKLFF
abundance: few; d_gene: TRBD2; j_gene: TRBJ2-1; v_gene: TRBV7-3; CDR3nt: TGTGCCAGCAGCCTAAGCGGGGGGGGAAGGGATGAGCAGTTCTTC; CDR3aa: CASSLSGGGRDEQFF
abundance: NA; d_gene: NA; j_gene: TRBJ2-7; v_gene: TRBV25-1; CDR3nt: TGTGCCAGCAGTGGGGTTCCGACAACCTACGAGCAGTACTTC; CDR3aa: CASSGVPTTYEQYF
abundance: once; d_gene: NA; j_gene: TRBJ1-5; v_gene: TRBV4-1; CDR3nt: TGCGCCAGCAGCCAAGAGAGGGTAGTTCAGCCCCAGCATTTT; CDR3aa: CASSQERVVQPQHF
abundance: NA; d_gene: NA; j_gene: TRBJ2-7; v_gene: TRBV18; CDR3nt: TGTGCCAGCTCACCGGTGGGCGGCCTCTACGAGCAGTACTTC; CDR3aa: CASSPVGGLYEQYF
abundance: NA; d_gene: TRBD2; j_gene: TRBJ2-1; v_gene: TRBV12-3/TRBV12-4; CDR3nt: TGTGCCAGCAGGACTTCACCGGGACTAGCGGGAGTTGAGCAGTTCTTC; CDR3aa: CASRTSPGLAGVEQFF
abundance: once; d_gene: TRBD2; j_gene: TRBJ2-1; v_gene: TRBV9; CDR3nt: TGTGCCAGCAGCGTAGCCCGAATGCGGCAACTACAGGGACTAGCGTCCTACAATGAGCAGTTCTTC; CDR3aa: CASSVARMRQLQGLASYNEQFF